What follows is one T cell receptor (beta chain) and its context. These data belong to a study of cytomegalovirus exposure and HLA in healthy donors. The PCR was carried out with 60 Vbeta primers and 13 Jbeta primers. As processed by the authors: Among the unique TCR beta chains that a later analysis counted, about 84 million in all, 10 million to 11 million were shared. Sequencing was performed with immunoSEQ multiplex PCR; in TCRdb, only in-frame clones are kept and a portion is missing. That table is the source of V, J and clone size, and D and trimming were worked out from the DNA. Altogether fewer than 20,000 clones are present, 70% to 80% being singletons, with the ten largest covering roughly 3.5%. CDR1 and CDR2 (germline): ENHRY, SYGVKD. The CDR3 sequence is 16 residues long. Trimming cost V 6 bases and J 0 bases, with 14 bases left between them.

The chain recombines TRBV10-3 with TRBJ2-2, with D maybe TRBD1 (5 bases). Sequenced: PBMCs. The TCR sequence derives from a man younger than 30 in good health and CMV-seronegative. The CDR3 DNA reads as TGTGCCATCAGCGCTTTAGCAGGGCCGAACACCGGGGAGCTGTTTTTT. As protein: CAISALAGPNTGELFF.